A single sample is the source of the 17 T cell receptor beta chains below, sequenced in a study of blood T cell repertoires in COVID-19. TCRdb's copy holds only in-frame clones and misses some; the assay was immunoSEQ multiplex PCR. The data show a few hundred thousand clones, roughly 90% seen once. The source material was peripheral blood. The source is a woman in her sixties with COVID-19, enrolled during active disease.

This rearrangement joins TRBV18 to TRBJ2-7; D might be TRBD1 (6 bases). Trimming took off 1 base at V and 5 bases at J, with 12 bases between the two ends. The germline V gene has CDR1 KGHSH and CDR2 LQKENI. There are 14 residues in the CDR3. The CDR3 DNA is TGTGCCAGCTCACCACAACAGGGATTCAACGAGCAGTACTTC. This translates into CASSPQQGFNEQYF.

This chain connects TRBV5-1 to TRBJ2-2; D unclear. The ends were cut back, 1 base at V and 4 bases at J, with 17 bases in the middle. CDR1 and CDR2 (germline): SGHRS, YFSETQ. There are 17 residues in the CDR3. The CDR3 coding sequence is TGCGCCAGCAGCTTGAACAGTGCCTTTGTAAGCACCGGGGAGCTGTTTTTT. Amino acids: CASSLNSAFVSTGELFF.

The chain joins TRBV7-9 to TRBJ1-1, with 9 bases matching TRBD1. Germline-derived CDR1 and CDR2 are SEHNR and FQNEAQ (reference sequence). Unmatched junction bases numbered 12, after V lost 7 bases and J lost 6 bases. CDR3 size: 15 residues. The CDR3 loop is CASTRSGTGRPEAFF. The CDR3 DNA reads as TGTGCCAGCACCCGATCCGGGACAGGGAGGCCTGAAGCTTTCTTT.

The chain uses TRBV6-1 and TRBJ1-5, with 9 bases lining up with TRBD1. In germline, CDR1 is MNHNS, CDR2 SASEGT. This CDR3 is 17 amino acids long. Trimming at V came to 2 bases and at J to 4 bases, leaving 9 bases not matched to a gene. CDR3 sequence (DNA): TGTGCCAGCAGTGAACTCGGCTGGGACAGGGCTAATCAGCCCCAGCATTTT. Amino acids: CASSELGWDRANQPQHF.

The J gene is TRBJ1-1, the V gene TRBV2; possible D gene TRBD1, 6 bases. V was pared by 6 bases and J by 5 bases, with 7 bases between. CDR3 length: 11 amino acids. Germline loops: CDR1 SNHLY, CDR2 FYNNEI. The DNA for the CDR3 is TGTGCCAGCAGGGACAGAACTGAAGCTTTCTTT. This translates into CASRDRTEAFF.

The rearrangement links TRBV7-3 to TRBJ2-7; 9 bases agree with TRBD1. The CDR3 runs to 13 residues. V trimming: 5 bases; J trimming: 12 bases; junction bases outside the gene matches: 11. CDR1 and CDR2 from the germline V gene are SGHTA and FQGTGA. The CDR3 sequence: CASSPNRDRALYF. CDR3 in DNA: TGTGCCAGCAGCCCAAACCGGGACAGGGCTTTGTACTTC.

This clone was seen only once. CDR3 amino acids: CASSIQGGLTGELFF. In DNA form, the CDR3 reads TGTGCCAGTAGTATCCAGGGGGGATTGACCGGGGAGCTGTTTTTT. V is TRBV19 and J is TRBJ2-2; D is possibly TRBD1 (7 bases). This CDR3 spans 15 amino acids. CDR1 and CDR2 (germline): LNHDA, SQIVND (reference sequence). Trimming took off 3 bases at V and 5 bases at J, with 13 bases between the two ends.

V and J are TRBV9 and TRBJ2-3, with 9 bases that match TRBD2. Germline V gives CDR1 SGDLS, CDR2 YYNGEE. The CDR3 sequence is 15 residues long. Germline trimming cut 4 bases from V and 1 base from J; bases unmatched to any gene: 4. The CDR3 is CASSNVAGGTDTQYF. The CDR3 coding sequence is TGTGCCAGCAGCAATGTAGCGGGGGGCACAGATACGCAGTATTTT.

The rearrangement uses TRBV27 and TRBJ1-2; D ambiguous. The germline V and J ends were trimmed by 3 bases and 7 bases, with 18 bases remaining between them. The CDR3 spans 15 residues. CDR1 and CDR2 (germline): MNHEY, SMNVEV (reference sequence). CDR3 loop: CASSFREPSRGGYTF. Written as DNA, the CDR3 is TGTGCCAGCAGTTTCCGGGAGCCATCCCGCGGTGGCTACACCTTC.

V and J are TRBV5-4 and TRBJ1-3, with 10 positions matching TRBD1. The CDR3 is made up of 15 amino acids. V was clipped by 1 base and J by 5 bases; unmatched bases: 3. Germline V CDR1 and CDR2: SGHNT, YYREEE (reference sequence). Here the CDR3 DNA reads TGTGCCAGCAGCTTGCCGGGACAGGGGAGAAACACCATATATTTT. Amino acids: CASSLPGQGRNTIYF.

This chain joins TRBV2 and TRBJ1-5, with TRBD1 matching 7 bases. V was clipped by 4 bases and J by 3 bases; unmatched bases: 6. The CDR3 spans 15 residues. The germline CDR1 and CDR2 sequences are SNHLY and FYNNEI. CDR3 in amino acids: CASSAQQGPNQPQHF. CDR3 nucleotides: TGTGCCAGCAGTGCCCAACAGGGGCCCAATCAGCCCCAGCATTTT.

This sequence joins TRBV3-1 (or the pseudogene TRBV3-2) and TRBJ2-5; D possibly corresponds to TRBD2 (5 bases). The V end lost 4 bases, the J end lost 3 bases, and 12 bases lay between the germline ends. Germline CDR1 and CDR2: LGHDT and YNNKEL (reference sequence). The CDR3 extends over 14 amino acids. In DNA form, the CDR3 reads TGTGCCAGCAGCCTGATGGTAGCGAAAGAGACCCAGTACTTC. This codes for CASSLMVAKETQYF.

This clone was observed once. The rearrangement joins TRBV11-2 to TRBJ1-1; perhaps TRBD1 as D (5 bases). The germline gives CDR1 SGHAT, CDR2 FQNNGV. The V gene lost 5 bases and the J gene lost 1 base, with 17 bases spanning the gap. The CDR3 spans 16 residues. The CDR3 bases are TGTGCCAGCAGCCGAAGTCCTCAGGGTTCGAACACTGAAGCTTTCTTT. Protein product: CASSRSPQGSNTEAFF.

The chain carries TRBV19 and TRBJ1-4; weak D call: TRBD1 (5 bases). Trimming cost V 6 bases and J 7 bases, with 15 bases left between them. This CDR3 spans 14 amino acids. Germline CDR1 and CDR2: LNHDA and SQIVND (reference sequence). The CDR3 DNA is TGTGCCAGTAGAGGATTCAGGGATGGTGAAAAACTGTTTTTT. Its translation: CASRGFRDGEKLFF.

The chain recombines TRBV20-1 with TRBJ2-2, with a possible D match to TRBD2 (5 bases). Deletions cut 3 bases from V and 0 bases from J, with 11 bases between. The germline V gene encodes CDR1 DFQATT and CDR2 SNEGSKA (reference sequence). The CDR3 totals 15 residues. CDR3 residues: CSASWAGSNTGELFF. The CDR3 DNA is TGCAGTGCTAGTTGGGCGGGTTCGAACACCGGGGAGCTGTTTTTT.

CDR3 sequence reads: CASSQRYGYTF. CDR3 in DNA: TGTGCCAGCAGCCAGCGCTATGGCTACACCTTC. The gene calls are TRBV14 and TRBJ1-2, with unresolved D. Between the trimmed V and J ends, which lost 3 bases and 4 bases, there was a span of 3 bases. Germline assignment: CDR1 SGHDN and CDR2 FVKESK. The CDR3 runs 11 residues.

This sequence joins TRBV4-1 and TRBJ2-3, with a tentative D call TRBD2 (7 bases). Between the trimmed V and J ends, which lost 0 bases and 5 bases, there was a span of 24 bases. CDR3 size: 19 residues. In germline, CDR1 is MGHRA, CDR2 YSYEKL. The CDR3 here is CASSQESIRGRGKLDTQYF. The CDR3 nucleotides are TGCGCCAGCAGCCAAGAAAGTATCCGGGGGCGGGGGAAACTAGATACGCAGTATTTT.